Shown below are 28 T cell receptor beta chains from a single sample sequenced in a study of blood T cell repertoires in COVID-19. TCRdb keeps only in-frame clones here, not all; method: immunoSEQ multiplex PCR. The sample has 150,000 to 200,000 clones, 80% to 90% seen once. Source material: peripheral blood. These receptors all stem from a man between 18 and 35 years old with active or convalescent COVID-19.

The gene calls are TRBV5-8 and TRBJ2-3; 9 positions agree with TRBD1. CDR3 size: 13 residues. Germline values: CDR1 SGHTS, CDR2 YDEGEE. V lost 1 base, J lost 14 bases, and 8 bases stayed unmatched. CDR3 amino acids: CASSLTLQGARYF. The CDR3 DNA is TGTGCCAGCAGCTTGACCTTACAGGGGGCGCGGTATTTT.

Remarks on this clone: The identical CDR3 is also encoded by other nucleotide sequences in the sample. V usage is TRBV9 and J usage is TRBJ2-7; tentatively, D is TRBD1 (6 bases). V was pared by 7 bases and J by 7 bases, with 15 bases between. CDR1 is SGDLS, CDR2 YYNGEE, per germline. The CDR3 consists of 12 residues. CDR3 protein: CASSGQNYEQYV. CDR3 nucleotides: TGTGCCAGCTCGGGACAAAACTATGAGCAGTACGTC.

This chain joins TRBV19 and TRBJ1-6; unclear D gene. The CDR3 totals 13 residues. Between the trimmed V and J ends, which lost 6 bases and 8 bases, there was a span of 11 bases. Germline lookup yields CDR1 LNHDA and CDR2 SQIVND (reference sequence). The CDR3 sequence: CASRQRTDSPLHF. The CDR3 coding sequence is TGTGCCAGTAGACAGAGAACAGATTCACCCCTCCACTTT.

The chain is built from TRBV7-6 and TRBJ2-1; the match to TRBD2 covers 10 bases. Germline trimming cut 3 bases from V and 5 bases from J; bases unmatched to any gene: 4. This CDR3 comprises 15 residues. Germline assignment: CDR1 SGHVS and CDR2 FNYEAQ. CDR3 sequence reads: CASSFGLAANNEQFF. CDR3 sequence (DNA): TGTGCCAGCAGCTTCGGACTAGCGGCGAACAATGAGCAGTTCTTC.

The gene calls are TRBV21-1 and TRBJ1-2. TRBV21-1 is deemed a pseudogene. The CDR3 consists of 16 residues. The chain's CDR3 is CASSKSGGSPNYGYTF. The CDR3 nucleotides read TGTGCCAGCAGCAAATCCGGGGGATCGCCGAACTATGGCTACACCTTC.

This clone was seen only a few times. The CDR3 DNA reads as TGTGCCAGTAGTACTACTTGGACTAGCGGGGGAAATGAGCAGTTCTTC. Protein: CASSTTWTSGGNEQFF. The gene calls are TRBV19 and TRBJ2-1, with 13 bases matching TRBD2. Looked up from germline, CDR1 is LNHDA and CDR2 is SQIVND (reference sequence). Unmatched junction bases numbered 7, after V lost 4 bases and J lost 7 bases. The CDR3 is made up of 16 amino acids.

This clone was picked up a small number of times. This chain connects TRBV7-2 to TRBJ1-2; D gene unclear. Trimming stripped 2 bases from V and 6 bases from J, with 13 bases between. CDR1 and CDR2 from the germline V gene are SGHTA and FQGNSA. The CDR3 is 14 amino acids. CDR3 loop: CASSLWQVANGYTF. CDR3 DNA: TGTGCCAGCAGCTTATGGCAGGTAGCGAATGGCTACACCTTC.

The chain combines TRBV28 with TRBJ1-3; no clear D. Germline CDR1 MDHEN, CDR2 SYDVKM. Trimming left V 7 bases short and J 0 bases short, with 13 bases between. This CDR3 is 15 amino acids long. This CDR3 reads CASNEPNFSGNTIYF. Written as DNA, the CDR3 is TGTGCCAGCAATGAACCGAACTTCTCTGGAAACACCATATATTTT.

V gene TRBV19 combines with J gene TRBJ2-2; no definite D call. Looked up from germline, CDR1 is LNHDA and CDR2 is SQIVND (reference sequence). Trimming shortened V by 6 bases and J by 7 bases, and 12 bases separated the two germline ends. There are 13 residues in the CDR3. The CDR3 DNA sequence: TGTGCCAGTAGCCCAAATCGGGTCGGGGAGCTGTTTTTT. Its translation is CASSPNRVGELFF.

The chain uses TRBV4-1 and TRBJ1-1; D not certain. Per germline, CDR1 MGHRA and CDR2 YSYEKL. Trimming removed 0 bases from V and 4 bases from J, with 15 bases in between. CDR3 size: 16 residues. CDR3 bases: TGCGCCAGCAGCCAAGATCAAGCCCTTTGGGCCACTGAAGCTTTCTTT. This gives the protein CASSQDQALWATEAFF.

The chain is built from TRBV11-3 and TRBJ2-1; 8 bases are shared with TRBD1. The CDR3 has 18 residues. V shed 2 bases, J shed 6 bases, and the junction held 15 bases outside the gene matches. Germline lookup yields CDR1 SGHNT and CDR2 YENEEA. Written as DNA, the CDR3 is TGTGCCAGCAGCTTATCAATATGGGGGACAGGAGGCGGCAATGAGCAGTTCTTC. It specifies CASSLSIWGTGGGNEQFF.

The rearrangement joins TRBV12-3 or TRBV12-4 to TRBJ2-5; TRBD2 aligns across 7 bases. The trim removed 6 bases at V and 5 bases at J, leaving 3 bases unmatched. The CDR3 is 12 amino acids. DNA of the CDR3: TGTGCCAGCAGGGGGGGGAGGGAGACCCAGTACTTC. Protein sequence: CASRGGRETQYF.

This clone was found a few times. The V gene is TRBV10-3, the J gene TRBJ1-1; 7 bases are a match to TRBD1. CDR1 is ENHRY and CDR2 is SYGVKD in the germline V gene. This CDR3 spans 13 amino acids. J was trimmed by 7 bases and V by 4 bases; bases with no gene match: 6. CDR3 in DNA: TGTGCCATCAGTGCTACCGGGACAGATGAAGCTTTCTTT. Translating it yields CAISATGTDEAFF.

V gene TRBV28 combines with J gene TRBJ1-2; 8 nucleotides agree with TRBD1. With 2 bases clipped from V and 8 bases from J, the junction kept 4 bases outside the gene matches. The CDR3 is 13 residues long. CDR1 is MDHEN, CDR2 SYDVKM, per germline. Here the CDR3 reads CASSLEQGVGYTF. In DNA form, the CDR3 reads TGTGCCAGCAGTTTAGAACAGGGGGTAGGCTACACCTTC.

The rearrangement links TRBV5-5 to TRBJ2-7, with TRBD1 matching over 8 bases. The CDR3 is made up of 14 amino acids. CDR1 is SGHKS, CDR2 YYEKEE, per germline (reference sequence). V lost 4 bases and J lost 1; bases outside the gene matches: 4. The CDR3 nucleotides are TGTGCCAGCAGCGGGGACAGGTCATCCTACGAGCAGTACTTC. Residues: CASSGDRSSYEQYF. Full variable domain (missing parts from reference TRBV5-5 and TRBJ2-7): DAGVTQSPTHLIKTRGQQVTLRCSPISGHKSVSWYQQVLGQGPQFIFQYYEKEERGRGNFPDRFSARQFPNYSSELNVNALLLGDSALYLCASSGDRSSYEQYFGPGTRLTVT.

This chain uses TRBV2 with TRBJ1-1, with 9 bases fitting TRBD1. V lost 4 bases and J lost 1; bases outside the gene matches: 4. Germline values: CDR1 SNHLY, CDR2 FYNNEI. The CDR3 length is 15 residues. The CDR3 spells CASSGDRGKNTEAFF. CDR3 in DNA: TGTGCCAGCAGTGGAGACAGGGGGAAGAACACTGAAGCTTTCTTT.

This chain joins TRBV2 and TRBJ1-5, with 7 nucleotides matching TRBD1. The trim removed 8 bases at V and 3 bases at J, leaving 4 bases unmatched. CDR3 size: 13 residues. Germline loops: CDR1 SNHLY, CDR2 FYNNEI. The chain's CDR3 is CASQGQHNQPQHF. CDR3 in DNA: TGTGCCAGCCAGGGACAGCACAATCAGCCCCAGCATTTT.

The gene calls are TRBV5-5 and TRBJ1-4; 7 nucleotides agree with TRBD1. Losses at the gene ends were 2 bases for V and 8 bases for J; bases not matched to a gene: 6. The CDR3 has 14 residues. Germline V gene lookup returns CDR1 SGHKS and CDR2 YYEKEE (reference sequence). The CDR3 reads CASSLLTGVEKLFF. Written as DNA, the CDR3 is TGTGCCAGCAGCTTACTAACAGGGGTCGAAAAACTGTTTTTT.

The chain links TRBV3-1 (or the pseudogene TRBV3-2) to TRBJ1-1; no clear D. From germline, CDR1 is LGHDT and CDR2 YNNKEL (reference sequence). V lost 0 bases and J lost 1, with 12 bases in between. This CDR3 spans 16 amino acids. For the CDR3, the DNA is TGTGCCAGCAGCCAAGATCTGCCGGAGGCGAACACTGAAGCTTTCTTT. Translated, it gives CASSQDLPEANTEAFF.

This chain uses TRBV30 with TRBJ1-1; 9 bases are a match to TRBD1. CDR3 length: 15 amino acids. Trimming at V came to 0 bases and at J to 4 bases, leaving 6 bases not matched to a gene. Germline V CDR1 and CDR2: GTSNPN, SVGIG (reference sequence). CDR3 bases: TGTGCCTGGAGTGTATTGACAGGGGGGTTCACTGAAGCTTTCTTT. As protein: CAWSVLTGGFTEAFF.

The chain joins TRBV4-1 to TRBJ2-1, with 13 nucleotides matching TRBD2. Trimming at V came to 3 bases and at J to 0 bases, leaving 8 bases not matched to a gene. The CDR3 length is 19 residues. From germline, CDR1 is MGHRA and CDR2 YSYEKL. The CDR3 region has the DNA TGCGCCAGCAGCCACCCTGGACTAGCGGGAGCTAACTCCTACAATGAGCAGTTCTTC. It yields the protein CASSHPGLAGANSYNEQFF.

CDR3 in DNA: TGCAGCCCTGAGTTCTATGGCTACACCTTC. Amino acids: CSPEFYGYTF. The chain joins TRBV29-1 to TRBJ1-2; D remains unclear. V was pared by 8 bases and J by 4 bases, with 8 bases between. This CDR3 comprises 10 residues. Germline CDR1 reads SQVTM; CDR2 reads ANQGSEA.

The V gene is TRBV27, the J gene TRBJ1-1; D not resolved. The CDR3 is made up of 16 amino acids. Trimming pared 7 bases from V and 5 bases from J, leaving 23 bases between. CDR1 is MNHEY, CDR2 SMNVEV, per germline (reference sequence). This CDR3 is CASIPGVGWDGTEAFF. For the CDR3, the DNA is TGTGCCAGCATCCCCGGGGTGGGGTGGGATGGGACTGAAGCTTTCTTT.

CDR3 sequence: CASSTRDRVRGNTEAFF. Written as DNA, the CDR3 is TGTGCCAGCAGCACTAGGGACAGGGTACGTGGAAACACTGAAGCTTTCTTT. The J gene is TRBJ1-1, the V gene TRBV14; the match to TRBD1 covers 9 bases. CDR3 length: 17 amino acids. Germline V gene sequence: CDR1 SGHDN, CDR2 FVKESK. Germline trimming cut 5 bases from V and 2 bases from J; bases unmatched to any gene: 12.

The chain carries TRBV11-3 and TRBJ1-3; D is undetermined. The germline V gene has CDR1 SGHNT and CDR2 YENEEA. Between the trimmed V and J ends, which lost 4 bases and 7 bases, there was a span of 8 bases. This CDR3 has 12 residues. The CDR3 protein is CASSSNPNTIYF. The CDR3 DNA sequence: TGTGCCAGCAGCTCTAACCCGAACACCATATATTTT.

CDR3 nucleotide sequence: TGTGCCAGCAGCTTGCCCCCCGGGACTAGCGGGAGAGGTACCGGGGAGCTGTTTTTT. This sequence encodes CASSLPPGTSGRGTGELFF. V gene TRBV5-6 combines with J gene TRBJ2-2; 14 bases match TRBD2. With V trimmed by 1 base and J by 5 bases, 10 bases remained unmatched. Germline CDR1 and CDR2: SGHDT and YYEEEE. The CDR3 spans 19 residues.

The CDR3 reads CASISSGSYEQYF. The CDR3 DNA reads as TGTGCTAGCATAAGTAGCGGATCCTACGAGCAGTACTTC. This chain uses TRBV12-5 with TRBJ2-7; weak D call: TRBD2 (6 bases). Trimming stripped 9 bases from V and 1 base from J, with 13 bases between. The CDR3 is 13 residues long. The germline gives CDR1 LGHNT, CDR2 FRNRAP.

The genes are TRBV19 and TRBJ1-2, with 10 bases matching TRBD1. This CDR3 comprises 16 residues. The V gene's germline CDR1 is LNHDA and CDR2 SQIVND (reference sequence). V was clipped by 5 bases and J by 6 bases; unmatched bases: 12. Written as DNA, the CDR3 is TGTGCCAGTAGTCCTTATAGGGGACAGGGGTTGGATGGCTACACCTTC. It translates to CASSPYRGQGLDGYTF.